This T cell receptor beta chain emerged from a study of T cell responses to AZD1222 COVID-19 vaccine. General study findings and limits: There were vaccine-associated CD4 TCRs across spike, dominant at 160-218 and 743-854. Just 5 to 7 AZD1222 recipients were seropositive at baseline.

TCRdb keeps only in-frame clones here, not all; method: immunoSEQ multiplex PCR. The profile shows about 110,000 clones, approximately 86% of them singletons. As to this clone: Its antigen is unidentified.

Material: peripheral blood, obtained on day 0 of AZD1222 vaccination. The receptor was derived from an adult in good health.

The CDR3 nucleotides are TGTGCCAGCAGGGGGGCGACAGGCTCTGGAAACACCATATATTTT. It codes for CASRGATGSGNTIYF. This chain links TRBV6-5 with TRBJ1-3; tentatively, D is TRBD1 (6 bases). CDR1 and CDR2 from the germline V gene are MNHEY and SVGAGI. The CDR3 extends over 15 amino acids. V was pared by 6 bases and J by 0 bases, with 12 bases between.